This T cell receptor (beta chain) originates from a study of CD8 T cells in ankylosing spondylitis. Points from the study as a whole: Prior work had noted some motif variants in reactive arthritis blood and synovial fluid. Blood of patients with ankylosing spondylitis appeared to be characterized by a TCR beta motif of eight highly homologous variants. Within matched ankylosing spondylitis synovial fluid, disease-linked clones were reportedly significantly enriched.

Making the TCR beta libraries involved quantitative 5'-RACE with molecular barcodes. TCRdb analysed the 5' RACE reads with MiXCR anew, one entry per CDR3 protein. This sample has about 150,000 distinct CDR3 sequences, with 30% to 35% found just once. Concerning this clonotype itself: Its antigen is not known.

The CDR3 is 15 residues long. Germline CDR1 is MNHNS and CDR2 is SASEGT. V lost 6 bases, J lost 1 base, and 7 bases stayed unmatched. The specimen sequenced was synovial fluid, either unsorted or a sorted T cell fraction (not recorded which). This clonotype was sampled from a male donor with ankylosing spondylitis. The chain links TRBV6-1 to TRBJ2-5, with 8 bases aligning to TRBD2. The CDR3 nucleotides are TGTGCCAGCAGAAGAAGGCGGGAGGCCCAAGAGACCCAGTACTTC. Its protein is CASRRRREAQETQYF.